The 11 T cell receptor beta chains below all came from one sample that was sequenced in a study of T-cell reconstitution after alpha-beta-depleted transplantation in children. It was with unique molecular identifiers that the TCRbeta library was prepared. TCRdb independently ran MiXCR on the PCR reads; one entry per CDR3 protein. The data show about 610,000 distinct CDR3 sequences, roughly 10% seen once. Material: PBMCs from the stem cell graft donor, obtained from the stem cell graft. Receptor source: a human donor who donated a stem cell graft to a child with acute myeloid leukemia.

In its sample, this clonotype was seen many times. J is TRBJ2-1 and V is TRBV29-1; weak D call: TRBD1 (6 bases). Germline CDR1 reads SQVTM; CDR2 reads ANQGSEA. CDR3 length: 14 residues. V lost 3 bases and J lost 2, with 11 bases in between. Here the CDR3 DNA reads TGCAGCGTTGATCCGGGACACACCTACAATGAGCAGTTCTTC. This encodes CSVDPGHTYNEQFF.

V usage is TRBV7-9 and J usage is TRBJ2-4; 10 bases map to TRBD1. The CDR3 is 16 residues long. In germline, CDR1 is SEHNR, CDR2 FQNEAQ (reference sequence). Unmatched junction bases numbered 5, after V lost 2 bases and J lost 4 bases. The chain's CDR3 is CASSLFPGQGKNIQYF. In DNA, the CDR3 is TGTGCCAGCAGCTTATTTCCGGGACAGGGGAAAAACATTCAGTACTTC.

J is TRBJ2-1 and V is TRBV25-1; TRBD2 matches 10 bases. This CDR3 has 16 amino acids. Trimming removed 7 bases from V and 4 bases from J; junction bases left unmatched: 10. Germline CDR1 is MGHDK and CDR2 is SYGVNS. The CDR3: CASTRTSGKSYNEQFF. The CDR3 bases are TGTGCCAGCACCCGGACTAGCGGAAAGTCGTACAATGAGCAGTTCTTC.

This clonotype was counted a few times. The chain employs TRBV14 and TRBJ1-1; 7 nucleotides agree with TRBD1. Trimming at V came to 5 bases and at J to 0 bases, leaving 9 bases not matched to a gene. The CDR3 is made up of 16 amino acids. Germline CDR1 SGHDN, CDR2 FVKESK. Written as DNA, the CDR3 is TGTGCCAGCAGCGGGACAGCGATACAAATGAACACTGAAGCTTTCTTT. This translates into CASSGTAIQMNTEAFF.

This clonotype was found a few times. The chain has TRBV7-2 and TRBJ2-3, with 7 bases identical to TRBD2. Germline loops: CDR1 SGHTA, CDR2 FQGNSA. The CDR3 consists of 15 residues. V was clipped by 3 bases and J by 2 bases; unmatched bases: 5. DNA for the CDR3: TGTGCCAGCAGCTTGAGGACTAGGGACACAGATACGCAGTATTTT. Its protein is CASSLRTRDTDTQYF.

Only a few counts were recorded for this clonotype. This sequence joins TRBV7-8 and TRBJ1-4; D remains unclear. The V gene's germline CDR1 is SGHVS and CDR2 FQNEAQ. CDR3 length equals 14 residues. The V end was cut by 5 bases, the J end by 3 bases, with 10 bases between. Written as DNA, the CDR3 is TGTGCCAGCAGCCGGACCCCAGCTAATGAAAAACTGTTTTTT. This sequence encodes CASSRTPANEKLFF.

This clonotype has a count of ten or more. The chain uses TRBV5-1 and TRBJ2-7; D is possibly TRBD1 or TRBD2 (5 bases each). Germline loops: CDR1 SGHRS, CDR2 YFSETQ. V dropped 7 bases and J dropped 3 bases, with 17 bases sitting between them. CDR3 length: 14 residues. The CDR3 sequence: CASREWTDNYEQYF. Written as DNA, the CDR3 is TGCGCCAGCCGGGAATGGACGGACAACTACGAGCAGTACTTC.

V gene TRBV4-3 combines with J gene TRBJ2-3, with D tentatively TRBD2 (6 bases). The CDR3 runs 18 residues. V was shortened by 0 bases and J by 4 bases, with 20 bases between the two germline ends. Germline V lookup: CDR1 LGHNA, CDR2 YSLEER. Here the CDR3 reads CASSQDLGSGEASDTQYF. The CDR3 DNA sequence: TGCGCCAGCAGCCAAGATCTAGGATCGGGAGAAGCCTCAGATACGCAGTATTTT.

This clonotype was recorded at least ten times. The chain is built from TRBV30 and TRBJ2-2; D is perhaps TRBD1 (5 bases). Trimming left V 4 bases short and J 0 bases short, with 9 bases between. The CDR3 has 14 residues. Germline CDR1 GTSNPN, CDR2 SVGIG (reference sequence). CDR3 in amino acids: CAWKGRTNTGELFF. CDR3 in DNA: TGTGCCTGGAAGGGGCGGACGAACACCGGGGAGCTGTTTTTT.

The chain employs TRBV24-1 and TRBJ1-5; 9 bases are shared with TRBD1. J lost 4 bases, V lost 5 bases, and 8 bases had no gene match. This CDR3 is 16 amino acids long. Germline CDR1 KGHDR, CDR2 SFDVKD. The CDR3 spells CATSAAGQGGNQPQHF. The CDR3, as DNA: TGTGCCACCAGTGCCGCGGGACAGGGAGGTAATCAGCCCCAGCATTTT.

Many counts were recorded for this clonotype. The chain combines TRBV6-2 or TRBV6-3 with TRBJ2-5; possibly TRBD1 or TRBD2 for D (5 bases each). The CDR3 covers 14 residues. The V end was cut by 7 bases, the J end by 7 bases, with 19 bases between. In germline, CDR1 is MNHEY, CDR2 SVGEGT. The CDR3 DNA reads as TGTGCCAGCATCTTAGACAGCGTTGGGAGGACCCAGTACTTC. Its translation is CASILDSVGRTQYF.